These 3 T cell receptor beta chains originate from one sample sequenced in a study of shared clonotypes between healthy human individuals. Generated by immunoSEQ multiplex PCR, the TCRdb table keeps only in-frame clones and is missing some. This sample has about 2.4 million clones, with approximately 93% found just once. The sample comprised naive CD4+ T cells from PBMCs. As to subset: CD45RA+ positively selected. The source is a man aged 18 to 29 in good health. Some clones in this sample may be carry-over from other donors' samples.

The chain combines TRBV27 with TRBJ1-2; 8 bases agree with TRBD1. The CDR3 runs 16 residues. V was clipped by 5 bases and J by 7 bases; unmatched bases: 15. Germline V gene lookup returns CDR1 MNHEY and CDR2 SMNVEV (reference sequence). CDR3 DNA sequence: TGTGCCAGCAGTCTACGGTGGGGACAGGAGGGTGGTGGCTACACCTTC. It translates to CASSLRWGQEGGGYTF.

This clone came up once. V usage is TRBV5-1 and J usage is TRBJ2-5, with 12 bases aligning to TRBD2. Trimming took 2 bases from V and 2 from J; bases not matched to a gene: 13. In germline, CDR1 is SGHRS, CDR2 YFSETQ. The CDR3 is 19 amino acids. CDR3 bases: TGCGCCAGCAGCTTTAAAGACAGAGGACTAGCGGGGATACAAGAGACCCAGTACTTC. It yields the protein CASSFKDRGLAGIQETQYF.

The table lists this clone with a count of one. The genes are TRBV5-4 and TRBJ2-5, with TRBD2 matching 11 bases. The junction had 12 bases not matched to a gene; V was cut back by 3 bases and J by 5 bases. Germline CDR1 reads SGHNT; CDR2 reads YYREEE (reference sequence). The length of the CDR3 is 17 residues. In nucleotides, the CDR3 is TGTGCCAGCAGCTCCGGGGTAGCGGGAGGGCCGGGGGAGACCCAGTACTTC. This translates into CASSSGVAGGPGETQYF.